These 4 T cell receptor beta chains originate from one sample sequenced in a study of regulatory T cells in long-lasting Graves disease (dated by TCRdb to the early 2020s). Taken with the paper, the label for time point translates to: persistent/refractory GD, antithyroid drugs over 5 years with positive TRAb. For both TCR sequencing and RNA sequencing, RNA was extracted from PBMCs using TRIzol. The library was built by means of multiplex PCR. Instrument on record: Illumina HiSeq 4000. CDR3 regions were amplified by Arm-PCR with iRepertoire HTBI primers to construct TCR beta libraries. In-frame beta chains were kept once TCRdb had trimmed the public reads at Q25 with fastp and called clones with MiXCR. Rows merge per CDR3 protein into single entries with the most common DNA and genes. Here the sample has 700,000 or so distinct CDR3 sequences; about 30% occur a single time. The biggest ten clones account for 40% to 50% of the sample.

The sample here was peripheral blood mononuclear cells (PBMCs), taken when the disease was refractory, from a patient treated with antithyroid drugs. Receptor source: a female donor with Graves disease.

This chain connects TRBV10-1 to TRBJ2-7; D gene uncertain. The CDR3 has 12 amino acids. CDR1 and CDR2 from the germline V gene are WNHNN and SYGVQD (reference sequence). Trimming stripped 6 bases from V and 5 bases from J, with 11 bases between. The CDR3 sequence is CASSDWEHEQYF. The CDR3 bases are TGCGCCAGCAGCGATTGGGAACACGAGCAGTACTTC.

This clonotype appeared a few times. This chain joins TRBV6-1 and TRBJ1-2; possible D gene TRBD1, 5 bases. In germline, CDR1 is MNHNS, CDR2 SASEGT. Trimming shortened V by 2 bases and J by 8 bases, and 12 bases separated the two germline ends. The CDR3 loop spans 13 amino acids. CDR3 loop: CASSELGAGGYTF. For the CDR3, the DNA is TGTGCCAGCAGTGAATTAGGGGCGGGCGGCTACACCTTC.

The J gene is TRBJ2-7, the V gene TRBV9; 8 bases align to TRBD2. There are 16 residues in the CDR3. Germline-derived CDR1 and CDR2 are SGDLS and YYNGEE. V shed 4 bases, J shed 1 base, and the junction held 10 bases outside the gene matches. The CDR3 bases are TGTGCCAGCAGCACAGGGAGTAGCGGGGCTTCCTACGAGCAGTACTTC. Translating it yields CASSTGSSGASYEQYF.

This rearrangement joins TRBV12-3 or TRBV12-4 to TRBJ1-6, with a weak D call TRBD1 (5 bases). This CDR3 has 14 amino acids. V gave up 5 bases and J gave up 7 bases, with 12 bases separating them. The CDR3 DNA reads TGTGCCAGCAGTCCGGGGCGGCTCAATTCACCCCTCCACTTT. This codes for CASSPGRLNSPLHF.